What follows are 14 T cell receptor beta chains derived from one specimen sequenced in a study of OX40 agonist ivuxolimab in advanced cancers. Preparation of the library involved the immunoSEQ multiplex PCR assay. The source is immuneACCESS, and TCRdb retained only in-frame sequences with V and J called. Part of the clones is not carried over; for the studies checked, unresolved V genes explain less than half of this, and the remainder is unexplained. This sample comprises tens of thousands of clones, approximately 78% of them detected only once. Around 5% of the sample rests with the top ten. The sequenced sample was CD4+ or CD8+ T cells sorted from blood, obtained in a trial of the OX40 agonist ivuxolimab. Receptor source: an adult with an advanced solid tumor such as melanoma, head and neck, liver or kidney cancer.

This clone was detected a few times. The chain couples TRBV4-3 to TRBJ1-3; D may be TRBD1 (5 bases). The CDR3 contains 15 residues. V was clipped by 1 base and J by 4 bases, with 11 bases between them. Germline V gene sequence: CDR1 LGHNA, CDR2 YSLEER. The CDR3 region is CASSQGLGVGNTIYF. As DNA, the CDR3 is TGCGCCAGCAGCCAAGGATTAGGGGTGGGAAACACCATATATTTT.

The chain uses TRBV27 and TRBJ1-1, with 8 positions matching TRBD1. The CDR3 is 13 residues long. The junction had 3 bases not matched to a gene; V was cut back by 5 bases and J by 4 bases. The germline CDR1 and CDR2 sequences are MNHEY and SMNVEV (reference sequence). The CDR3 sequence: CASSRDRGTEAFF. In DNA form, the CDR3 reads TGTGCCAGCAGTCGAGACAGGGGCACTGAAGCTTTCTTT.

The CDR3 DNA reads as TGTGCCAGCAGCCCCGGTCAGGGGAAAGACGAGCAGTACTTC. Translating it yields CASSPGQGKDEQYF. This chain connects TRBV11-3 to TRBJ2-7, with a weak D call TRBD1 (6 bases). Deletions cut 5 bases from V and 5 bases from J, with 16 bases between. The CDR3 loop spans 14 amino acids. Per germline, CDR1 SGHNT and CDR2 YENEEA.

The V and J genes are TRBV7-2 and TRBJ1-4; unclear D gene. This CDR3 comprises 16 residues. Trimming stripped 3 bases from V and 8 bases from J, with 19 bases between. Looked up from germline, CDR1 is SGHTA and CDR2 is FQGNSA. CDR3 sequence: CASSFGTALLGEKLFF. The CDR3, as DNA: TGTGCCAGCAGCTTCGGAACGGCCCTCCTTGGGGAAAAACTGTTTTTT.

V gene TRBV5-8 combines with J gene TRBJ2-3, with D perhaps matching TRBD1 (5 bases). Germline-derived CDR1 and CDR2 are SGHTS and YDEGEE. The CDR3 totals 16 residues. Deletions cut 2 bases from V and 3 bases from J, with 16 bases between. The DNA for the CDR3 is TGTGCCAGCAGCTTACAGGCTTCTCCCCCGACAGATACGCAGTATTTT. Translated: CASSLQASPPTDTQYF. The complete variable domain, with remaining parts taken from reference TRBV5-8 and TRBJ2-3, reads EAGVTQSPTHLIKTRGQQATLRCSPISGHTSVYWYQQALGLGLQFLLWYDEGEERNRGNFPPRFSGRQFPNYSSELNVNALELEDSALYLCASSLQASPPTDTQYFGPGTRLTVL.

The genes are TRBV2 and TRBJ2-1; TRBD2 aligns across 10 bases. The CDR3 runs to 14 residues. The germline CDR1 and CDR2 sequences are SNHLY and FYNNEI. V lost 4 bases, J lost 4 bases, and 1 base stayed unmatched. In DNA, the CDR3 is TGTGCCAGCAGTGGGACTAGCGGATACAATGAGCAGTTCTTC. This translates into CASSGTSGYNEQFF.

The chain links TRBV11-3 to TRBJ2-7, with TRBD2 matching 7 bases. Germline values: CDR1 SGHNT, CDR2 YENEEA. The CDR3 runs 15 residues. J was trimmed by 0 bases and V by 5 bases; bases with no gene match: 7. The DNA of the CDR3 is TGTGCCAGCAGCCTCGGCGGGGGTCCCTCCTACGAGCAGTACTTC. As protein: CASSLGGGPSYEQYF.

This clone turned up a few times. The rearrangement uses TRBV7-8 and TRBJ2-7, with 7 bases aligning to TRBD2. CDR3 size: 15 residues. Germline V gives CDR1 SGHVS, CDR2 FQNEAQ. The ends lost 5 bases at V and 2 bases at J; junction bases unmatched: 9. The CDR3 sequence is CASSRGLPGPYEQYF. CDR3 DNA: TGTGCCAGCAGCCGGGGACTACCTGGGCCCTACGAGCAGTACTTC.

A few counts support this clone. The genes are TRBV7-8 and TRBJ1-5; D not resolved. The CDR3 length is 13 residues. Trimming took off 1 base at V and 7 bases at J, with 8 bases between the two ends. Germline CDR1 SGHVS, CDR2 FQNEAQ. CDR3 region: CASSLGVGQPQHF. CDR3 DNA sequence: TGTGCCAGCAGCTTAGGAGTGGGGCAGCCCCAGCATTTT.

CDR3 coding DNA: TGTGCCAGCGCGACAGGGCTGACTGAAGCTTTCTTT. It specifies CASATGLTEAFF. The gene calls are TRBV28 and TRBJ1-1; 7 positions agree with TRBD1. The CDR3 has 12 amino acids. V gave up 8 bases and J gave up 5 bases; unmatched junction bases: 5. Looked up from germline, CDR1 is MDHEN and CDR2 is SYDVKM.

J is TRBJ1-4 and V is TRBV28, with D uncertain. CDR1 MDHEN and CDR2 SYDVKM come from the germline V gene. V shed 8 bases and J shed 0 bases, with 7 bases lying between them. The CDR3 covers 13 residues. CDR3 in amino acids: CASVLSTNEKLFF. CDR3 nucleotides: TGTGCCAGCGTTCTCTCAACTAATGAAAAACTGTTTTTT.

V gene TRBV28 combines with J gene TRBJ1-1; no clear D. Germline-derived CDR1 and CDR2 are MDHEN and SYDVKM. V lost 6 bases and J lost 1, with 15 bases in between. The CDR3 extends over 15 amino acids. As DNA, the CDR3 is TGTGCCAGCAGGCCCTCTTGGAGGCCGAACACTGAAGCTTTCTTT. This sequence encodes CASRPSWRPNTEAFF.

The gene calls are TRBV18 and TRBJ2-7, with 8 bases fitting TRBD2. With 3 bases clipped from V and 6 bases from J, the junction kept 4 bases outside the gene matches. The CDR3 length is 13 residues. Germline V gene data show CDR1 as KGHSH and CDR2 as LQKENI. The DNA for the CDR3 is TGTGCCAGCTCACCTAGCGGGACGGCCGAGCAGTACTTC. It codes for CASSPSGTAEQYF.

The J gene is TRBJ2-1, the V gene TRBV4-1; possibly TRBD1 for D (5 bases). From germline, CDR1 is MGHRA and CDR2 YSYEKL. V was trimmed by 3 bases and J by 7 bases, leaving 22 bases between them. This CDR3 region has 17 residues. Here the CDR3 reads CASSQDPEAGSQNEQFF. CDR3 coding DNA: TGCGCCAGCAGCCAGGATCCTGAGGCAGGGTCACAAAATGAGCAGTTCTTC.